One and the same sample provided the 25 T cell receptor beta chains below, sequenced in a study of T cells in Graves' hyperthyroidism and ophthalmopathy. TCR beta CDR3 regions were amplified from RNA transcripts. Using the HTBI primer set, a first-round RT-PCR was run on the TCR CDR3. MiXCR was run by TCRdb on the multiplex PCR reads, yielding one entry per CDR3 protein. The repertoire holds roughly 550,000 distinct CDR3 sequences, with about 15% as singletons. The material sequenced was blood. The receptors were gathered from a woman aged 25 to 39 with Graves' ophthalmopathy.

This clonotype was recorded a few times. The CDR3 reads CASTGTEESPLHF. The CDR3 DNA reads as TGTGCCAGCACTGGGACAGAGGAATCACCCCTCCACTTT. This chain links TRBV2 with TRBJ1-6; the match to TRBD1 covers 7 bases. CDR3 length: 13 amino acids. With 7 bases clipped from V and 10 bases from J, the junction kept 7 bases outside the gene matches. Germline V gene lookup returns CDR1 SNHLY and CDR2 FYNNEI.

This sequence joins TRBV3-1 and TRBJ1-2, with D tentatively TRBD1 (6 bases). The germline V gene has CDR1 LGHDT and CDR2 YNNKEL (reference sequence). The ends were cut back, 1 base at V and 1 base at J, with 7 bases in the middle. This CDR3 spans 14 amino acids. CDR3 nucleotides: TGTGCCAGCAGCCAAGGGACAGATAACTATGGCTACACCTTC. As protein: CASSQGTDNYGYTF.

This clonotype was seen once. At one end the junction does not follow the germline gene, possibly because of a read error. The V and J genes are TRBV19 and TRBJ2-5; TRBD1 agrees at 8 bases. The germline CDR1 and CDR2 sequences are LNHDA and SQIVND (reference sequence). The CDR3 extends over 17 amino acids. The CDR3 bases are TGTGCCGGTAGTCCCAGACAGGGGCCACGACCCCAAGAGACCCAGTACTTC. It translates to CAGSPRQGPRPQETQYF.

V and J are TRBV24-1 and TRBJ1-2; the D gene is possibly TRBD1 (6 bases). V gave up 1 base and J gave up 6 bases, with 8 bases separating them. Germline V gene sequence: CDR1 KGHDR, CDR2 SFDVKD. There are 13 residues in the CDR3. CDR3 bases: TGTGCCACCAGTGATTTCCCAGGGGATGGCTACACCTTC. This translates into CATSDFPGDGYTF.

This clonotype appeared many times. The chain has TRBV6-6 and TRBJ2-7, with TRBD2 matching over 8 bases. V lost 2 bases to trimming and J lost 3 bases; unmatched junction nucleotides: 6. This CDR3 spans 15 amino acids. Germline V gene data show CDR1 as MNHNY and CDR2 as SVGAGI (reference sequence). Here the CDR3 DNA reads TGTGCCAGCAGTTACGTAACCGGGACTAGCTACGAGCAGTACTTC. Translating gives CASSYVTGTSYEQYF.

The sample holds many counts of this clonotype. V is TRBV27 and J is TRBJ2-1, with TRBD1 matching 7 bases. With V trimmed by 3 bases and J by 13 bases, 6 bases remained unmatched. Per the germline V gene, CDR1 is MNHEY and CDR2 is SMNVEV (reference sequence). This CDR3 is built from 12 residues. CDR3 bases: TGTGCCAGCAGTTTTCAGACAGGGCTTCAGTTCTTC. The encoded protein is CASSFQTGLQFF.

The gene calls are TRBV6-5 and TRBJ2-4; 10 nucleotides align to TRBD2. Losses at the gene ends were 2 bases for V and 2 bases for J; bases not matched to a gene: 15. This CDR3 is 20 amino acids long. CDR1 MNHEY and CDR2 SVGAGI come from the germline V gene. The DNA of the CDR3 is TGTGCCAGCAGTTACGTTGGGATAGCGGGAGGCCCTGCAACCAAAAACATTCAGTACTTC. It encodes CASSYVGIAGGPATKNIQYF.

The chain carries TRBV7-9 and TRBJ2-2; D is unclear. V shed 8 bases and J shed 5 bases, with 9 bases lying between them. The germline gives CDR1 SEHNR, CDR2 FQNEAQ (reference sequence). This CDR3 has 12 amino acids. CDR3 DNA: TGTGCCAGCCCCGTTAGTACCGGGGAGCTGTTTTTT. This translates into CASPVSTGELFF.

There are a few counts of this clonotype. This chain uses TRBV5-4 with TRBJ2-1, with D possibly matching TRBD1 (5 bases). Looked up from germline, CDR1 is SGHNT and CDR2 is YYREEE (reference sequence). CDR3 length equals 17 residues. V was pared by 1 base and J by 0 bases, with 14 bases between. In DNA, the CDR3 is TGTGCCAGCAGCTTGCTAGGGGAATTGAGCTCCTACAATGAGCAGTTCTTC. Protein product: CASSLLGELSSYNEQFF.

This clonotype has a count of ten or more. This sequence joins TRBV7-2 and TRBJ2-4; 7 bases fit TRBD1. V lost 4 bases and J lost 1; bases outside the gene matches: 7. This CDR3 is built from 16 residues. Germline V gene data show CDR1 as SGHTA and CDR2 as FQGNSA. This CDR3 reads CASSSRQGDAKNIQYF. Written as DNA, the CDR3 is TGTGCCAGCAGCTCACGACAGGGCGATGCCAAAAACATTCAGTACTTC.

This clonotype was observed many times. This chain uses TRBV7-2 with TRBJ1-3, with 9 bases aligning to TRBD1. The germline CDR1 and CDR2 sequences are SGHTA and FQGNSA. V was clipped by 5 bases and J by 4 bases; unmatched bases: 12. The CDR3 contains 17 residues. Here the CDR3 DNA reads TGTGCCAGCAGCGCAATACAGGGGGCGCTAGGCGGAAACACCATATATTTT. Protein: CASSAIQGALGGNTIYF. Based on the CDR3 plus reference TRBV7-2 and TRBJ1-3, the full variable domain is GAGVSQSPSNKVTEKGKDVELRCDPISGHTALYWYRQSLGQGLEFLIYFQGNSAPDKSGLPSDRFSAERTGGSVSTLTIQRTQQEDSAVYLCASSAIQGALGGNTIYFGEGSWLTVV.

This clonotype has at least ten counts. The chain joins TRBV12-3 or TRBV12-4 to TRBJ1-6; weak D call: TRBD1 (6 bases). This CDR3 is built from 13 residues. V gave up 4 bases and J gave up 11 bases, with 12 bases separating them. The CDR3 sequence: CASSSGGGPPLHF. The CDR3 DNA sequence: TGTGCCAGCAGTTCGGGGGGCGGTCCACCCCTCCACTTT.

This clonotype was counted only a few times. This chain links TRBV6-5 with TRBJ1-1, with a tentative D call TRBD1 (6 bases). This CDR3 contains 16 residues. V was clipped by 2 bases and J by 0 bases, with 13 bases between them. The germline V gene has CDR1 MNHEY and CDR2 SVGAGI. CDR3 sequence (DNA): TGTGCCAGCAGTTACCTAACAGGGATCATGAACACTGAAGCTTTCTTT. Its translation: CASSYLTGIMNTEAFF.

This clonotype was seen only a few times. V and J are TRBV7-3 and TRBJ2-3; 10 bases map to TRBD2. Trimming removed 5 bases from V and 3 bases from J; junction bases left unmatched: 5. This CDR3 spans 15 amino acids. CDR1 SGHTA and CDR2 FQGTGA come from the germline V gene. CDR3 sequence reads: CASSLGTSATDTQYF. The CDR3 region has the DNA TGTGCCAGCAGCCTAGGGACTAGCGCGACAGATACGCAGTATTTT.

The chain combines TRBV6-1 with TRBJ2-6; D tentatively fits TRBD1 or TRBD2 (5 bases each). The V end lost 4 bases, the J end lost 0 bases, and 25 bases lay between the germline ends. The CDR3 spans 21 residues. The germline gives CDR1 MNHNS, CDR2 SASEGT. The chain's CDR3 is CASSVLVGLEATSSGANVLTF. Here the CDR3 DNA reads TGTGCCAGCAGTGTACTAGTGGGGCTGGAGGCTACTTCCTCTGGGGCCAACGTCCTGACTTTC.

A few counts support this clonotype. CDR3 region: CASSADGNTGELFF. In DNA, the CDR3 is TGTGCCAGCAGTGCGGACGGGAACACCGGGGAGCTGTTTTTT. The genes are TRBV6-1 and TRBJ2-2, with D unclear. Between the trimmed V and J ends, which lost 4 bases and 1 base, there was a span of 7 bases. Looked up from germline, CDR1 is MNHNS and CDR2 is SASEGT. The CDR3 consists of 14 residues.

This clonotype was seen at least ten times. The chain uses TRBV28 and TRBJ1-2; D perhaps matches TRBD1 (6 bases). Trimming pared 4 bases from V and 4 bases from J, leaving 16 bases between. This CDR3 has 15 amino acids. Germline-derived CDR1 and CDR2 are MDHEN and SYDVKM. The CDR3 region is CASSYSGDGSYGYTF. CDR3 DNA sequence: TGTGCCAGCAGTTACTCAGGGGATGGGAGCTATGGCTACACCTTC.

This clonotype was counted many times. This chain connects TRBV6-5 to TRBJ2-2; 9 bases fit TRBD1. CDR3 length: 15 amino acids. V lost 2 bases and J lost 7; bases outside the gene matches: 5. Germline V gene data show CDR1 as MNHEY and CDR2 as SVGAGI. This CDR3 is CASSYNRGRIGELFF. In nucleotides, the CDR3 is TGTGCCAGCAGTTACAACAGGGGGCGTATCGGGGAGCTGTTTTTT.

The gene calls are TRBV28 and TRBJ2-7; D not resolved. The germline V gene encodes CDR1 MDHEN and CDR2 SYDVKM. The CDR3 has 16 amino acids. V gave up 1 base and J gave up 5 bases, with 18 bases separating them. The DNA of the CDR3 is TGTGCCAGCAGTTTATTACCCGGGTTCTTTAGACACGAGCAGTACTTC. It codes for CASSLLPGFFRHEQYF.

This clonotype appeared a single time. The chain carries TRBV20-1 and TRBJ2-7, with 7 bases aligning to TRBD2. Per germline, CDR1 DFQATT and CDR2 SNEGSKA (reference sequence). This CDR3 has 14 residues. V lost 3 bases and J lost 5; bases outside the gene matches: 10. CDR3 in DNA: TGCAGTGCTAGGGGGGAGGGCCTTATCCACGAGCAGTACTTC. This encodes CSARGEGLIHEQYF.

This clonotype was seen many times. The chain employs TRBV7-2 and TRBJ2-7; TRBD1 aligns across 7 bases. The CDR3 is made up of 14 amino acids. With V trimmed by 2 bases and J by 4 bases, 5 bases remained unmatched. Germline V gives CDR1 SGHTA, CDR2 FQGNSA. The CDR3 DNA follows: TGTGCCAGCAGCTTAATGCAGGGGGAATACGAGCAGTACTTC. Protein sequence: CASSLMQGEYEQYF.

This clonotype has just a few counts. V gene TRBV5-1 combines with J gene TRBJ1-4; D is possibly TRBD1 (5 bases). The germline V and J ends were trimmed by 0 bases and 1 base, with 19 bases remaining between them. Per the germline V gene, CDR1 is SGHRS and CDR2 is YFSETQ. CDR3 length: 19 amino acids. In DNA form, the CDR3 reads TGCGCCAGCAGCTTGGCCGCGGCAGGGATTACGGGAACTAATGAAAAACTGTTTTTT. The encoded protein is CASSLAAAGITGTNEKLFF.

This clonotype was recorded many times. V is TRBV7-4 and J is TRBJ1-1; D possibly corresponds to TRBD1 (5 bases). Trimming shortened V by 7 bases and J by 0 bases, and 21 bases separated the two germline ends. In germline, CDR1 is SGHVT, CDR2 SQSDAQ. The CDR3 contains 17 residues. In DNA form, the CDR3 reads TGTGCCAGCACCAAAGAGGACACGGGGAGTATGAACACTGAAGCTTTCTTT. It encodes CASTKEDTGSMNTEAFF.

For this clonotype: This could be a read error, since a much larger clone is one nucleotide away. The rearrangement joins TRBV30 to TRBJ2-5; TRBD1 matches at 8 bases. This CDR3 contains 14 residues. Germline CDR1 reads GTSNPN; CDR2 reads SVGIG (reference sequence). The CDR3 coding sequence is TGTGTCTGCACGGACAGGGTAGTTCGTGGGACCCAGTACTTC. As protein: CVCTDRVVRGTQYF.

Comment on this clonotype: One base away lies a much larger clone, so this may be a sequencing read error. The gene calls are TRBV20-1 and TRBJ2-7; D uncertain. The germline CDR1 and CDR2 sequences are DFQATT and SNEGSKA (reference sequence). The CDR3 contains 13 residues. The germline V and J ends were trimmed by 4 bases and 7 bases, with 17 bases remaining between them. The CDR3 DNA reads as TGCAGTGCTAAGGATTCGGAACCCGATGAGCAGTACTTC. Residues: CSAKDSEPDEQYF.